The 18 T cell receptor beta chains reported below all come from one sample, sequenced in a study of Ad26.COV2.S vaccination and SARS-CoV-2 variants. As for treatment: around 19 received Ad26.COV2.S at low or high dose, single or two shots; 5 received placebo; per-sample allocation not given. Samples analyzed were those drawn on day 63 after the first vaccine or placebo injection. Measured with immunoSEQ multiplex PCR; TCRdb has only the in-frame clones, and not every one. The sample records more than 400,000 clones, roughly 91% being singletons. Material: peripheral blood, obtained in a trial of Ad26.COV2.S vaccine versus placebo. These TCRs come from a person aged 18-65 years who received the Ad26.COV2.S COVID-19 vaccine or a placebo.

CDR3 in DNA: TGTGCCAGCAGCCCCCGGACTAGCGTAACAGATACGCAGTATTTT. This encodes CASSPRTSVTDTQYF. The chain joins TRBV7-6 to TRBJ2-3; 9 bases line up with TRBD2. The length of the CDR3 is 15 residues. Germline V CDR1 and CDR2: SGHVS, FNYEAQ. Trimming at V came to 5 bases and at J to 3 bases, leaving 6 bases not matched to a gene.

The chain combines TRBV14 with TRBJ1-2, with TRBD1 matching over 7 bases. Germline values: CDR1 SGHDN, CDR2 FVKESK. The trim removed 4 bases at V and 4 bases at J, leaving 3 bases unmatched. CDR3 length: 13 residues. As DNA, the CDR3 is TGTGCCAGCAGCCTCCGACAGGGCTATGGCTACACCTTC. This gives the protein CASSLRQGYGYTF.

The chain combines TRBV11-2 with TRBJ2-3, with 7 bases lining up with TRBD2. The germline gives CDR1 SGHAT, CDR2 FQNNGV. The CDR3 has 17 residues. Unmatched junction bases numbered 18, after V lost 5 bases and J lost 7 bases. CDR3 sequence reads: CASSPGVREFIRHTQYF. The DNA for the CDR3 is TGTGCCAGCAGCCCGGGGGTGCGGGAGTTTATTCGCCATACGCAGTATTTT.

The chain joins TRBV7-2 to TRBJ2-1; TRBD2 matches 13 bases. Germline V gene sequence: CDR1 SGHTA, CDR2 FQGNSA. This CDR3 contains 15 residues. V was clipped by 2 bases and J by 8 bases; unmatched bases: 3. CDR3 region: CASSLSGTSGDEQFF. The DNA for the CDR3 is TGTGCCAGCAGCTTAAGTGGGACTAGCGGGGATGAGCAGTTCTTC. Complete variable domain (other parts from reference TRBV7-2 and TRBJ2-1): GAGVSQSPSNKVTEKGKDVELRCDPISGHTALYWYRQSLGQGLEFLIYFQGNSAPDKSGLPSDRFSAERTGGSVSTLTIQRTQQEDSAVYLCASSLSGTSGDEQFFGPGTRLTVL.

In this sample, this clone turned up a few times. This chain uses TRBV28 with TRBJ1-5; D is unclear. CDR3 length: 15 amino acids. CDR1 is MDHEN and CDR2 is SYDVKM in the germline V gene. With 8 bases removed from V and 6 bases from J, the gap between germline ends came to 20 bases. In DNA, the CDR3 is TGTGCCAGCGTACCCCGGGAGGGTCTTAGTCAGCCCCAGCATTTT. It translates to CASVPREGLSQPQHF. Full variable domain (outside the CDR3, taken from reference TRBV28 and TRBJ1-5): DVKVTQSSRYLVKRTGEKVFLECVQDMDHENMFWYRQDPGLGLRLIYFSYDVKMKEKGDIPEGYSVSREKKERFSLILESASTNQTSMYLCASVPREGLSQPQHFGDGTRLSIL.

The chain recombines TRBV5-8 with TRBJ2-2, with D perhaps TRBD2 (5 bases). This CDR3 is built from 14 residues. The V and J ends lost 0 bases and 3 bases respectively, with 6 bases between them. The germline CDR1 and CDR2 sequences are SGHTS and YDEGEE. The CDR3 sequence is CASSLEGDTGELFF. The CDR3 region has the DNA TGTGCCAGCAGCTTGGAGGGAGACACCGGGGAGCTGTTTTTT.

The CDR3 nucleotides are TGTGCCAGCAGTTACTCGGGGACAGGGAACACTGAAGCTTTCTTT. Protein product: CASSYSGTGNTEAFF. V is TRBV6-6 and J is TRBJ1-1; 8 nucleotides match TRBD1. Germline assignment: CDR1 MNHNY and CDR2 SVGAGI (reference sequence). CDR3 size: 15 residues. With V trimmed by 0 bases and J by 1 base, 1 base remained unmatched.

The V call is TRBV7-2, the J call TRBJ1-5; 7 bases agree with TRBD1. Germline assignment: CDR1 SGHTA and CDR2 FQGNSA. V dropped 9 bases and J dropped 2; count of bases not matched to a gene: 4. CDR3 length equals 13 residues. CDR3 protein: CASRGGGNQPQHF. The CDR3 DNA follows: TGTGCCAGTCGAGGGGGCGGCAATCAGCCCCAGCATTTT.

The rearrangement links TRBV14 to TRBJ1-6, with D perhaps matching TRBD1 (6 bases). Germline V lookup: CDR1 SGHDN, CDR2 FVKESK. The CDR3 sequence is 16 residues long. Trimming left V 0 bases short and J 7 bases short, with 13 bases between. This chain's CDR3 is CASSQDWGAKNSPLHF. In nucleotides, the CDR3 is TGTGCCAGCAGCCAAGATTGGGGGGCTAAGAATTCACCCCTCCACTTT.

The CDR3 reads CASSRAGTYNEQFF. The CDR3 DNA follows: TGCGCCAGCAGCCGAGCAGGTACCTACAATGAGCAGTTCTTC. The chain employs TRBV4-3 and TRBJ2-1; D not certain. V lost 4 bases to trimming and J lost 2 bases, with 9 bases between them. CDR3 length equals 14 residues. The germline V gene encodes CDR1 LGHNA and CDR2 YSLEER.

The chain employs TRBV13 and TRBJ1-2, with no clear D. Germline V gives CDR1 PRHDT, CDR2 FYEKMQ (reference sequence). Between the trimmed V and J ends, which lost 2 bases and 6 bases, there was a span of 13 bases. The CDR3 has 14 amino acids. The CDR3 DNA reads as TGTGCCAGCAGCTTAAGGGCTTGGGCGGATGGCTACACCTTC. This codes for CASSLRAWADGYTF. Variable domain in full (rest from reference TRBV13 and TRBJ1-2): AAGVIQSPRHLIKEKRETATLKCYPIPRHDTVYWYQQGPGQDPQFLISFYEKMQSDKGSIPDRFSAQQFSDYHSELNMSSLELGDSALYFCASSLRAWADGYTFGSGTRLTVV.

The J gene is TRBJ2-1, the V gene TRBV7-2; TRBD2 aligns across 12 bases. The CDR3 runs 15 residues. Germline V gives CDR1 SGHTA, CDR2 FQGNSA. V lost 4 bases and J lost 6; bases outside the gene matches: 4. The CDR3 DNA is TGTGCCAGCAGCTCGGGGACTAGCGGGTTCAATGAGCAGTTCTTC. Protein: CASSSGTSGFNEQFF.

This clone was detected a few times. This chain links TRBV12-3 or TRBV12-4 with TRBJ2-2; D might be TRBD1 (6 bases). The V end lost 6 bases, the J end lost 5 bases, and 10 bases lay between the germline ends. The CDR3 has 13 amino acids. In DNA form, the CDR3 reads TGTGCCAGCAGACAGGGTTGGACCGGGGAGCTGTTTTTT. It is translated as CASRQGWTGELFF.

V usage is TRBV28 and J usage is TRBJ1-2, with 7 bases matching TRBD1. This CDR3 contains 14 residues. Germline values: CDR1 MDHEN, CDR2 SYDVKM. V shed 5 bases, J shed 2 bases, and the junction held 5 bases outside the gene matches. CDR3 coding DNA: TGTGCCAGCAGTCCCCTGGACAGGAACTATGGCTACACCTTC. It is translated as CASSPLDRNYGYTF.

The chain carries TRBV18 and TRBJ1-3, with a weak D call TRBD1 (5 bases). The CDR3 totals 15 residues. The germline V gene encodes CDR1 KGHSH and CDR2 LQKENI. Trimming left V 2 bases short and J 4 bases short, with 12 bases between. CDR3 nucleotides: TGTGCCAGCTCACCAGGCTACGACAGAGGAAACACCATATATTTT. It specifies CASSPGYDRGNTIYF.

This sequence joins TRBV14 and TRBJ2-7, with D unclear. This CDR3 region has 15 residues. Trimming shortened V by 0 bases and J by 5 bases, and 14 bases separated the two germline ends. The germline CDR1 and CDR2 sequences are SGHDN and FVKESK. The CDR3 sequence is CASSQDRFRAHEQYF. The CDR3 bases are TGTGCCAGCAGCCAAGATAGGTTCCGAGCCCACGAGCAGTACTTC.

This clone has just one count. This chain connects TRBV19 to TRBJ1-1; no definite D call. Germline loops: CDR1 LNHDA, CDR2 SQIVND (reference sequence). The length of the CDR3 is 12 residues. V was shortened by 3 bases and J by 7 bases, with 9 bases between the two germline ends. The CDR3 region is CASSIGRLEAFF. The CDR3 nucleotides read TGTGCCAGTAGTATTGGACGGCTTGAAGCTTTCTTT.

This CDR3 reads CASRTGGTSYEQYF. CDR3 coding DNA: TGTGCCAGCAGAACAGGGGGAACCTCCTACGAGCAGTACTTC. This chain connects TRBV28 to TRBJ2-7, with TRBD1 identical over 8 bases. There are 14 residues in the CDR3. V was clipped by 6 bases and J by 0 bases; unmatched bases: 4. The germline V gene encodes CDR1 MDHEN and CDR2 SYDVKM.